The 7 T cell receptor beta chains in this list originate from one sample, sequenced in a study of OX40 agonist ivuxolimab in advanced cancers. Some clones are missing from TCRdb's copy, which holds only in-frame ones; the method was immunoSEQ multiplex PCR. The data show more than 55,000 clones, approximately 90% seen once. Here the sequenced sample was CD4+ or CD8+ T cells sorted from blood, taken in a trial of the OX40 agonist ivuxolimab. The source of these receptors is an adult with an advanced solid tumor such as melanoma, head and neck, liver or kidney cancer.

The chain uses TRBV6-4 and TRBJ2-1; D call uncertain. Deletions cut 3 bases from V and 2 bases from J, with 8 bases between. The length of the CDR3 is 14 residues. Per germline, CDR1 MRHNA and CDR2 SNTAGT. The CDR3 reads CASSEAPTYNEQFF. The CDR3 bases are TGTGCCAGCAGTGAAGCGCCGACCTACAATGAGCAGTTCTTC.

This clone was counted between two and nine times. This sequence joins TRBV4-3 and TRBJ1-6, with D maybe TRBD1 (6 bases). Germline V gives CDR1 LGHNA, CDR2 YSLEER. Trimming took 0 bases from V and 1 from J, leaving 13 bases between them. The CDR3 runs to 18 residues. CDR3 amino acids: CASSQEIGGSSYNSPLHF. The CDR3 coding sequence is TGCGCCAGCAGCCAAGAAATAGGGGGGTCGTCCTATAATTCACCCCTCCACTTT.

The CDR3 DNA is TGTGCCAGCAGTTTAGGCAATTACAATGAGCAGTTCTTC. Its protein is CASSLGNYNEQFF. This sequence joins TRBV28 and TRBJ2-1; no reliable D call. V shed 2 bases and J shed 4 bases, with 6 bases lying between them. CDR1 is MDHEN and CDR2 is SYDVKM in the germline V gene. CDR3 length: 13 residues.

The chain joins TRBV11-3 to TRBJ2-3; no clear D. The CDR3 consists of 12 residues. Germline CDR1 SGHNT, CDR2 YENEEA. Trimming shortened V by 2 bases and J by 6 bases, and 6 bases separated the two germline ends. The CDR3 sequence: CASSLHPDTQYF. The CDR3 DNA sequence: TGTGCCAGCAGCTTACATCCGGATACGCAGTATTTT. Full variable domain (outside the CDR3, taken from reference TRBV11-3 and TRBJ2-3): EAGVVQSPRYKIIEKKQPVAFWCNPISGHNTLYWYLQNLGQGPELLIRYENEEAVDDSQLPKDRFSAERLKGVDSTLKIQPAELGDSAVYLCASSLHPDTQYFGPGTRLTVL.

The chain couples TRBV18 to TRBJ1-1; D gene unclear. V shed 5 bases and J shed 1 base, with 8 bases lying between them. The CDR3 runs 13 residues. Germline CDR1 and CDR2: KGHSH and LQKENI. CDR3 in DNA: TGTGCCAGCTCATCACGCGAGAACACTGAAGCTTTCTTT. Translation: CASSSRENTEAFF.

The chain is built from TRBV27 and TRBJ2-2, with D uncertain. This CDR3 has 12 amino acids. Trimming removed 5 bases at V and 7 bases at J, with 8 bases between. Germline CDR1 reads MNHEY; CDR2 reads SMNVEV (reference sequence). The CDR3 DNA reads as TGTGCCAGCAGTGCGTCATACGGGGAGCTGTTTTTT. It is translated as CASSASYGELFF.

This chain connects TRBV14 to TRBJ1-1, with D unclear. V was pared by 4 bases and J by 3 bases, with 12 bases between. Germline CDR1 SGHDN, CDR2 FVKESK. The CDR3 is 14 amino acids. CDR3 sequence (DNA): TGTGCCAGCAGCCTAATAATGGAATACACTGAAGCTTTCTTT. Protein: CASSLIMEYTEAFF.